This is a list of T cell receptor beta chains from one sample in a study of cytomegalovirus exposure and HLA in healthy donors. Some clones are missing from TCRdb's copy, which holds only in-frame ones; the method was immunoSEQ multiplex PCR. The sample records about 150,000 clones, over 60% being singletons. The sample comprised PBMCs. The receptors derive from a man aged 35 to 55 in good health and CMV-seronegative. Each CDR3 is given with its conserved first and last residue. The D gene is left open where the match is weak. The listing skips clone size in some rows; elsewhere it reads once, few, many or a size class.

cdr3_nt: TGTGCCATCAGGACAGTAGGAGGAAACACCATATATTTT
cdr3_aa: CAIRTVGGNTIYF
d_call: -
clone_size: -
j_call: TRBJ1-3
v_call: TRBV10-3

cdr3_nt: TGTGCCAGCAGTTTAGGTCGACTAGCGGGAGGGCCGTCTGACAATGAGCAGTTCTTC
cdr3_aa: CASSLGRLAGGPSDNEQFF
d_call: TRBD2
clone_size: -
j_call: TRBJ2-1
v_call: TRBV28

cdr3_nt: TGTGCCAGCAGCTTGGGAGACAGTCTGATTGAAGCTTTCTTT
cdr3_aa: CASSLGDSLIEAFF
d_call: -
clone_size: -
j_call: TRBJ1-1
v_call: TRBV5-6

cdr3_nt: TGTGCCATCAGTGATGACAGCCAGATGCCGGGGGAGCTGTTTTTT
cdr3_aa: CAISDDSQMPGELFF
d_call: -
clone_size: -
j_call: TRBJ2-2
v_call: TRBV10-3

cdr3_nt: TGTGCCAGCTCACCGGACAGTAATCTCGGAAACACCATATATTTT
cdr3_aa: CASSPDSNLGNTIYF
d_call: -
clone_size: once
j_call: TRBJ1-3
v_call: TRBV18

cdr3_nt: TGTGCCAGCAGTGGGGCGCAGGCACGGATGTACTCCACAGATACGCAGTATTTT
cdr3_aa: CASSGAQARMYSTDTQYF
d_call: -
clone_size: -
j_call: TRBJ2-3
v_call: TRBV28

cdr3_nt: TGTGCCAGCAGCTTACAAGGGGATGGTCAGCCCCAGAATTTT
cdr3_aa: CASSLQGDGQPQNF
d_call: -
clone_size: -
j_call: TRBJ1-5
v_call: TRBV5-4

cdr3_nt: TGCGCCAGCAGCCAGGGTGAGGGACAGAGCCCCAATCAGCCCCAGCATTTT
cdr3_aa: CASSQGEGQSPNQPQHF
d_call: TRBD1
clone_size: few
j_call: TRBJ1-5
v_call: TRBV4-1

cdr3_nt: TGCGCCAGCAGCTTGACGGGGGGGGAGGGTGAAGCTTTCTTT
cdr3_aa: CASSLTGGEGEAFF
d_call: -
clone_size: few
j_call: TRBJ1-1
v_call: TRBV5-1

cdr3_nt: TGTGCCAGCAGCTTGGGGCCAGGGCTCCGCCCTGAAGCTTTCTTT
cdr3_aa: CASSLGPGLRPEAFF
d_call: -
clone_size: -
j_call: TRBJ1-1
v_call: TRBV5-6

cdr3_nt: TGTGCCAGCAGCTTGGGACTAGCGAATTCCTACGAGCAGTACTTC
cdr3_aa: CASSLGLANSYEQYF
d_call: TRBD2
clone_size: -
j_call: TRBJ2-7
v_call: TRBV5-6

cdr3_nt: TGTGCCAGCAGTTACGGGGCTAGCGGGTACTACGAGCAGTACTTC
cdr3_aa: CASSYGASGYYEQYF
d_call: TRBD2
clone_size: -
j_call: TRBJ2-7
v_call: TRBV6-5

cdr3_nt: TGTGCCAGCAGCGTAGGACTAGCGGGGGATGCGCGGGAGACCCAGTACTTC
cdr3_aa: CASSVGLAGDARETQYF
d_call: TRBD2
clone_size: -
j_call: TRBJ2-5
v_call: TRBV9

cdr3_nt: TGCAGCGTTGGGACTAGCGGACCCTACGAGCAGTACTTC
cdr3_aa: CSVGTSGPYEQYF
d_call: TRBD2
clone_size: once
j_call: TRBJ2-7
v_call: TRBV29-1

cdr3_nt: TGCGCCAGCAGCTTGGAGGGCGCGGGCAGCACAGATACGCAGTATTTT
cdr3_aa: CASSLEGAGSTDTQYF
d_call: -
clone_size: -
j_call: TRBJ2-3
v_call: TRBV5-1

cdr3_nt: TGTGCCAGTAGTATCGGACAGGGGTTGAATCAGCCCCAGCATTTT
cdr3_aa: CASSIGQGLNQPQHF
d_call: TRBD1
clone_size: once
j_call: TRBJ1-5
v_call: TRBV19

cdr3_nt: TGTGCCTGGACAGGGACAGTCGCTGGAAACACCATATATTTT
cdr3_aa: CAWTGTVAGNTIYF
d_call: TRBD1
clone_size: -
j_call: TRBJ1-3
v_call: TRBV30

cdr3_nt: TGTGCAAGTCGCAAATTTAGCTCTCGGGACTCCAACCTAAGCCAGCATTTT
cdr3_aa: CASRKFSSRDSNLSQHF
d_call: -
clone_size: once
j_call: TRBJ1-5
v_call: TRBV12-2

cdr3_nt: TGTGCCAGCAGTGAAGCCCTCGACAGGTCGGACCCTGAAGCTTTCTTT
cdr3_aa: CASSEALDRSDPEAFF
d_call: -
clone_size: -
j_call: TRBJ1-1
v_call: TRBV25-1

cdr3_nt: TGCGCCAGCAGCTTGGTTGGGCCGAAAAACATTCAGTACTTC
cdr3_aa: CASSLVGPKNIQYF
d_call: -
clone_size: -
j_call: TRBJ2-4
v_call: TRBV5-1

cdr3_nt: TGTGCCAGCAGCCGGCGGGGGCTAGGCGAGCAGTACTTC
cdr3_aa: CASSRRGLGEQYF
d_call: -
clone_size: -
j_call: TRBJ2-7
v_call: TRBV6-1

cdr3_nt: TGTGCCAGTACAGGGGGTCTTTCACCCCTCCACTTT
cdr3_aa: CASTGGLSPLHF
d_call: TRBD1
clone_size: -
j_call: TRBJ1-6
v_call: TRBV27

cdr3_nt: TGTGCCATCACGCCCCGCAGGGGCACAGATACGCAGTATTTT
cdr3_aa: CAITPRRGTDTQYF
d_call: -
clone_size: -
j_call: TRBJ2-3
v_call: TRBV10-3

cdr3_nt: TGCGCCAGCAGCTTGGATGTAGGGGATGGCTACCCCTTC
cdr3_aa: CASSLDVGDGYPF
d_call: -
clone_size: -
j_call: TRBJ1-2
v_call: TRBV5-1

cdr3_nt: TGCGCCAGCAGCTTGGAGTTCCGGGGGTCACAAGAGACCCAGTACTTC
cdr3_aa: CASSLEFRGSQETQYF
d_call: -
clone_size: -
j_call: TRBJ2-5
v_call: TRBV5-1

cdr3_nt: TGTGCCAGCAGTTTAACTAGCCTTCCCCACAATGAGCAGTTCTTC
cdr3_aa: CASSLTSLPHNEQFF
d_call: -
clone_size: once
j_call: TRBJ2-1
v_call: TRBV27

cdr3_nt: TGTGCCTGGAGTGGGTGGGCTAGCGGGAGTACTCTCCAGGCCTACGAGCAGTACTTC
cdr3_aa: CAWSGWASGSTLQAYEQYF
d_call: TRBD2
clone_size: -
j_call: TRBJ2-7
v_call: TRBV30

cdr3_nt: TGTGCCAGCTCTCGACAGGCAGCCTATGGCTACACCTTC
cdr3_aa: CASSRQAAYGYTF
d_call: -
clone_size: -
j_call: TRBJ1-2
v_call: TRBV27

cdr3_nt: TGTGCCAGCAGTGAATGGGGGGACCCTGGGGCCAACGTCCTGACTTTC
cdr3_aa: CASSEWGDPGANVLTF
d_call: -
clone_size: -
j_call: TRBJ2-6
v_call: TRBV2

cdr3_nt: TGTGCCAGCAGTGAAGCGGGACAGGGCACAGATACGCAGTATTTT
cdr3_aa: CASSEAGQGTDTQYF
d_call: TRBD1
clone_size: -
j_call: TRBJ2-3
v_call: TRBV2

cdr3_nt: TGTGCCAGCAGCACAGAAGTGACTAGCGGGGCTATGGATACGCAGTATTTT
cdr3_aa: CASSTEVTSGAMDTQYF
d_call: TRBD2
clone_size: -
j_call: TRBJ2-3
v_call: TRBV7-2

cdr3_nt: TGTGCCTGGAGTGACAGGGACCACTATGGCTACACCTTC
cdr3_aa: CAWSDRDHYGYTF
d_call: -
clone_size: -
j_call: TRBJ1-2
v_call: TRBV30

cdr3_nt: TGTGCCAGCAGCCTAGGGACTAGCGGGGGGCAGGGGGAGCAGTTCTTC
cdr3_aa: CASSLGTSGGQGEQFF
d_call: TRBD2
clone_size: -
j_call: TRBJ2-1
v_call: TRBV4-2

cdr3_nt: TGTGCTAGTGGTTCGGGACAGGGGTTGGGTGAAGCTTTCTTT
cdr3_aa: CASGSGQGLGEAFF
d_call: TRBD1
clone_size: -
j_call: TRBJ1-1
v_call: TRBV12-5

cdr3_nt: TGCGCCAGCAGCTCTACTAGCGGGAGCTGGGTAGAGACCCAGTACTTC
cdr3_aa: CASSSTSGSWVETQYF
d_call: TRBD2
clone_size: -
j_call: TRBJ2-5
v_call: TRBV5-1

cdr3_nt: TGTGCCAGTAGTAAGGGGACAGGCCTCCCCTACGAGCAGTACTTC
cdr3_aa: CASSKGTGLPYEQYF
d_call: TRBD1
clone_size: once
j_call: TRBJ2-7
v_call: TRBV19

cdr3_nt: TGTGCCAGTAGTATAACAGGGGCCCGCGAGCAGTACTTC
cdr3_aa: CASSITGAREQYF
d_call: TRBD1
clone_size: -
j_call: TRBJ2-7
v_call: TRBV19

cdr3_nt: TGTGCCAGCAGCTTGGGACAGTCCTACGAGCAGTACTTC
cdr3_aa: CASSLGQSYEQYF
d_call: -
clone_size: few
j_call: TRBJ2-7
v_call: TRBV5-4

cdr3_nt: TGTGCCAGCAGTTCCAGGGGCTATGGCTACACCTTC
cdr3_aa: CASSSRGYGYTF
d_call: -
clone_size: -
j_call: TRBJ1-2
v_call: TRBV9

cdr3_nt: TGTGCCAGCAGCACAGGGAGAGAGACCCAGTACTTC
cdr3_aa: CASSTGRETQYF
d_call: -
clone_size: -
j_call: TRBJ2-5
v_call: TRBV5-6

cdr3_nt: TGTGCCACCAGCAGCCACCTCTGGGTTCGGGATGGCTACACCTTC
cdr3_aa: CATSSHLWVRDGYTF
d_call: -
clone_size: -
j_call: TRBJ1-2
v_call: TRBV15

cdr3_nt: TGTGCCAGCAGTTGGGGCGAGACAGCTTACGAGCAGTACTTC
cdr3_aa: CASSWGETAYEQYF
d_call: -
clone_size: -
j_call: TRBJ2-7
v_call: TRBV6-5

cdr3_nt: TGTGCCAGCAGTGAATTAGGCACAGGTGGGGTCTCCTACGAGCAGTACTTC
cdr3_aa: CASSELGTGGVSYEQYF
d_call: -
clone_size: once
j_call: TRBJ2-7
v_call: TRBV6-1

cdr3_nt: TGCGCCAGCAGATACGACAAGGGGGCCTACGAGCAGTACTTC
cdr3_aa: CASRYDKGAYEQYF
d_call: -
clone_size: -
j_call: TRBJ2-7
v_call: TRBV5-1